These 22 T cell receptor beta chains originate from one sample sequenced in a study of blood T cell repertoires in COVID-19. Produced via immunoSEQ multiplex PCR; TCRdb's table is partial and in-frame only. Of just under 30,000 clones in the sample, roughly nine tenths were seen once. The sample consisted of peripheral blood. Source of these receptors: a human donor in a cohort sampled during active COVID-19.

This clone occurred once. The V and J genes are TRBV27 and TRBJ1-4; 11 bases match TRBD1. Germline values: CDR1 MNHEY, CDR2 SMNVEV (reference sequence). J was trimmed by 5 bases and V by 3 bases; bases with no gene match: 5. The length of the CDR3 is 16 residues. CDR3 nucleotides: TGTGCCAGCAGTTTGGGACAGGGGGTGACCAATGAAAAACTGTTTTTT. Amino acid sequence: CASSLGQGVTNEKLFF.

This clone was recorded once. The chain employs TRBV7-3 and TRBJ2-7; D is possibly TRBD2 (5 bases). The CDR3 sequence is 14 residues long. Germline loops: CDR1 SGHTA, CDR2 FQGTGA. Between the trimmed V and J ends, which lost 4 bases and 0 bases, there was a span of 10 bases. The chain's CDR3 is CASSSTGSSYEQYF. In nucleotides, the CDR3 is TGTGCCAGCAGCTCGACGGGGAGCTCCTACGAGCAGTACTTC.

The chain employs TRBV6-5 and TRBJ2-1, with D maybe TRBD1 (6 bases). Germline V lookup: CDR1 MNHEY, CDR2 SVGAGI. Trimming cost V 5 bases and J 2 bases, with 13 bases left between them. This CDR3 has 15 amino acids. The chain's CDR3 is CASSPSGTPYNEQFF. The CDR3 bases are TGTGCCAGCAGTCCATCAGGGACACCCTACAATGAGCAGTTCTTC.

The chain uses TRBV6-1 and TRBJ1-3; D unresolved. The V end was cut by 1 base, the J end by 0 bases, with 7 bases between. This CDR3 has 15 residues. Per the germline V gene, CDR1 is MNHNS and CDR2 is SASEGT. CDR3 in amino acids: CASSEEAGSGNTIYF. CDR3 sequence (DNA): TGTGCCAGCAGTGAAGAGGCAGGCTCTGGAAACACCATATATTTT.

The chain's CDR3 is CASSVSRDNSPLHF. DNA of the CDR3: TGTGCCAGCAGCGTATCCAGGGATAATTCACCCCTCCACTTT. The chain combines TRBV9 with TRBJ1-6, with a possible D match to TRBD1 (5 bases). Trimming took 1 base from V and 5 from J, leaving 7 bases between them. The CDR3 totals 14 residues. From germline, CDR1 is SGDLS and CDR2 YYNGEE.

This clone was recorded once. This rearrangement joins TRBV19 to TRBJ2-2; 14 positions match TRBD2. Germline-derived CDR1 and CDR2 are LNHDA and SQIVND (reference sequence). The CDR3 has 17 amino acids. The V segment lost 8 bases and the J segment 5 bases; nucleotides outside the gene matches: 10. Here the CDR3 DNA reads TGTGCCAGTGGGACTAGCGGGGGCCGCGGCGGGACCGGGGAGCTGTTTTTT. Protein product: CASGTSGGRGGTGELFF.

The rearrangement uses TRBV5-1 and TRBJ1-5, with D possibly being TRBD1 (5 bases). Germline CDR1 is SGHRS and CDR2 is YFSETQ. The ends were cut back, 1 base at V and 5 bases at J, with 10 bases in the middle. CDR3 length: 14 amino acids. In DNA form, the CDR3 reads TGCGCCAGCAGCTTGCAGGGCTTGGATCAGCCCCAGCATTTT. Encoded protein: CASSLQGLDQPQHF.

This rearrangement joins TRBV28 to TRBJ1-1; TRBD1 matches at 8 bases. The V gene end was trimmed by 1 base and the J gene end by 0 bases; junction bases not matched to a gene: 7. Per the germline V gene, CDR1 is MDHEN and CDR2 is SYDVKM. The CDR3 length is 17 residues. As DNA, the CDR3 is TGTGCCAGCAGTTTATATGGGACAGGAGTCATGAACACTGAAGCTTTCTTT. Amino acids: CASSLYGTGVMNTEAFF.

The chain links TRBV9 to TRBJ1-1; D unresolved. The CDR3 contains 14 residues. V shed 3 bases and J shed 4 bases, with 13 bases lying between them. CDR1 and CDR2 (germline): SGDLS, YYNGEE. CDR3 amino acids: CASSAGRRSTEAFF. In DNA form, the CDR3 reads TGTGCCAGCAGCGCCGGCAGACGGAGCACTGAAGCTTTCTTT.

V and J are TRBV10-3 and TRBJ1-1; D possibly corresponds to TRBD1 (5 bases). Trimming stripped 2 bases from V and 3 bases from J, with 7 bases between. This CDR3 contains 13 residues. Looked up from germline, CDR1 is ENHRY and CDR2 is SYGVKD. This CDR3 is CAISEGGDTEAFF. The CDR3 DNA reads TGTGCCATCAGTGAGGGGGGGGACACTGAAGCTTTCTTT.

The chain is built from TRBV2 and TRBJ1-4; D is unresolved. The CDR3 loop spans 13 amino acids. Trimming shortened V by 3 bases and J by 4 bases, and 6 bases separated the two germline ends. CDR1 and CDR2 (germline): SNHLY, FYNNEI. CDR3 loop: CASSDRINEKLFF. CDR3 nucleotides: TGTGCCAGCAGTGACAGGATTAATGAAAAACTGTTTTTT.

The CDR3: CASSVVSAGNTIYF. CDR3 coding DNA: TGTGCCAGCAGCGTTGTGTCCGCGGGAAACACCATATATTTT. This rearrangement joins TRBV9 to TRBJ1-3, with unresolved D. In germline, CDR1 is SGDLS, CDR2 YYNGEE. V was shortened by 2 bases and J by 4 bases, with 10 bases between the two germline ends. The CDR3 has 14 amino acids.

The gene calls are TRBV5-1 and TRBJ1-6, with no clear D. CDR3 length equals 18 residues. Trimming pared 0 bases from V and 8 bases from J, leaving 21 bases between. Germline lookup yields CDR1 SGHRS and CDR2 YFSETQ. CDR3 bases: TGCGCCAGCAGCTTGGGGTTAAATTCGGGGTGGAATTATTCACCCCTCCACTTT. Translating gives CASSLGLNSGWNYSPLHF. Combining the CDR3 with reference TRBV5-1 and TRBJ1-6 gives the whole variable domain KAGVTQTPRYLIKTRGQQVTLSCSPISGHRSVSWYQQTPGQGLQFLFEYFSETQRNKGNFPGRFSGRQFSNSRSEMNVSTLELGDSALYLCASSLGLNSGWNYSPLHFGNGTRLTVT.

V is TRBV6-2 or TRBV6-3 and J is TRBJ1-5; the D gene is possibly TRBD1 (5 bases). Germline CDR1 is MNHEY and CDR2 is SVGEGT. Deletions cut 4 bases from V and 6 bases from J, with 10 bases between. The CDR3 sequence is 13 residues long. CDR3 nucleotide sequence: TGTGCCAGCAGTTTGGGGGGTAGTCAGCCCCAGCATTTT. Translated: CASSLGGSQPQHF.

This clone was detected once. CDR3 loop: CASGGDIYFYGYTF. As DNA, the CDR3 is TGTGCCAGCGGGGGCGACATTTACTTCTATGGCTACACCTTC. The rearrangement uses TRBV6-5 and TRBJ1-2; a possible D gene is TRBD1 (6 bases). The CDR3 has 14 residues. Germline lookup yields CDR1 MNHEY and CDR2 SVGAGI. Trimming left V 8 bases short and J 4 bases short, with 17 bases between.

The chain couples TRBV3-1 (or the pseudogene TRBV3-2) to TRBJ2-5, with D possibly TRBD1 on 6 matching bases. Trimming removed 4 bases from V and 3 bases from J, with 12 bases in between. Germline V lookup: CDR1 LGHDT, CDR2 YNNKEL (reference sequence). The CDR3 sequence is 14 residues long. As DNA, the CDR3 is TGTGCCAGCAGCCCGAACCCAGGGGAAGAGACCCAGTACTTC. Translation gives CASSPNPGEETQYF.

V gene TRBV27 combines with J gene TRBJ2-7, with a possible D match to TRBD1 (5 bases). The CDR3 extends over 15 amino acids. Trimming removed 6 bases at V and 3 bases at J, with 18 bases between. Germline CDR1 MNHEY, CDR2 SMNVEV (reference sequence). The CDR3 loop reads CASSTQGLAHYEQYF. The DNA of the CDR3 is TGTGCCAGCAGCACCCAGGGTCTCGCCCACTACGAGCAGTACTTC.

J is TRBJ1-1 and V is TRBV6-5, with D hard to call. CDR1 and CDR2 from the germline V gene are MNHEY and SVGAGI. The CDR3 has 15 residues. V was clipped by 8 bases and J by 0 bases, with 16 bases between them. The CDR3 region has the DNA TGTGCCAGCCGTACCCTTCGAGAAATGAACACTGAAGCTTTCTTT. It specifies CASRTLREMNTEAFF.

The sample holds one count of this clone. For the CDR3, the DNA is TGTGCCAGCAGCCAAGATCGGAGCGGGGGGGCCGGGGAGACCCAGTACTTC. Its translation: CASSQDRSGGAGETQYF. The chain links TRBV4-2 to TRBJ2-5; 10 bases match TRBD2. Per germline, CDR1 LGHNA and CDR2 YNFKEQ. There are 17 residues in the CDR3. The trim removed 0 bases at V and 5 bases at J, leaving 9 bases unmatched.

J is TRBJ2-5 and V is TRBV6-6; 7 positions match TRBD1. Germline V CDR1 and CDR2: MNHNY, SVGAGI (reference sequence). The length of the CDR3 is 15 residues. Trimming removed 1 base from V and 4 bases from J; junction bases left unmatched: 6. CDR3 region: CASSYFGQAGETQYF. The DNA for the CDR3 is TGTGCCAGCAGTTACTTCGGACAGGCCGGAGAGACCCAGTACTTC.

V usage is TRBV6-1 and J usage is TRBJ2-5; 13 bases map to TRBD2. Germline loops: CDR1 MNHNS, CDR2 SASEGT. The V gene end was trimmed by 2 bases and the J gene end by 5 bases; junction bases not matched to a gene: 8. The CDR3 loop spans 17 amino acids. CDR3 DNA: TGTGCCAGCAGTGAATACCAAGGACTAGCGGGGGTTGAGACCCAGTACTTC. The encoded protein is CASSEYQGLAGVETQYF.

This chain uses TRBV24-1 with TRBJ2-1, with TRBD1 matching over 9 bases. J lost 8 bases, V lost 9 bases, and 16 bases had no gene match. The CDR3 spans 16 residues. Germline V lookup: CDR1 KGHDR, CDR2 SFDVKD. CDR3 nucleotides: TGTGCCACCGGACCGATGGGACAGGGATTTAGCGATGAGCAGTTCTTC. Its protein is CATGPMGQGFSDEQFF.